These 22 T cell receptor beta chains share one sample of origin, sequenced in a study of tumor and adjacent non-tumor tissue in lung cancer. The template was RNA from unsorted bulk tissue. More than 3 cm separated this lung sample from the edge of the tumor. Three rounds of nested PCR, following a modified ARM-PCR protocol, produced the TCRbeta library. TCRdb reanalysed the multiplex PCR reads using MiXCR and keeps one entry per CDR3 protein. The sample records some 100,000 distinct CDR3 sequences, more than 55% being singletons. The sequenced material came from distant non-tumor lung tissue. The receptors shown here come from a young man with non-small cell lung cancer.

Of note for this clonotype: Given a much more abundant clone one base away, this may be a read error. This chain joins TRBV5-6 and TRBJ2-5; 9 bases match TRBD2. The CDR3 is made up of 16 amino acids. Germline V gene lookup returns CDR1 SGHDT and CDR2 YYEEEE. CDR3 sequence reads: CASSFRSGGRGETHYF. DNA for the CDR3: TGTGCCAGCAGCTTCAGGAGCGGGGGGAGGGGAGAGACCCACTACTTC.

This rearrangement joins TRBV11-2 to TRBJ1-1; a weak D match, TRBD1 (6 bases). CDR1 and CDR2 (germline): SGHAT, FQNNGV. Trimming took off 7 bases at V and 3 bases at J, with 18 bases between the two ends. There are 15 residues in the CDR3. The CDR3 region has the DNA TGTGCCAGCAACCAGGGGCCCCGGGGGGACACTGAAGCTTTCTTT. Its protein is CASNQGPRGDTEAFF.

This sequence joins TRBV18 and TRBJ2-1; 7 bases line up with TRBD1. Germline CDR1 is KGHSH and CDR2 is LQKENI. V was clipped by 4 bases and J by 7 bases; unmatched bases: 4. The CDR3 is 13 residues long. In DNA form, the CDR3 reads TGTGCCAGCTCACAATACAGGGGTAATGAGCAGTTCTTC. Translating it yields CASSQYRGNEQFF.

This clonotype has only a few counts. At one boundary the junction diverges from the germline segment, which might be a read error. V usage is TRBV11-2 and J usage is TRBJ2-3; D is uncertain. The CDR3 has 14 residues. CDR1 and CDR2 from the germline V gene are SGHAT and FQNNGV. The DNA of the CDR3 is TGTGTCAGCAGCTTAATGATGGTCACAGATACGCAGTATTTT. Amino acids: CVSSLMMVTDTQYF.

The V call is TRBV29-1, the J call TRBJ1-2; TRBD1 matches 8 bases. The CDR3 has 11 amino acids. Per germline, CDR1 SQVTM and CDR2 ANQGSEA. CDR3 protein: CILTGVGGYTF. The CDR3 coding sequence is TGCATCTTGACAGGGGTCGGTGGCTACACCTTC.

A word on this clonotype: A junction end diverges from the germline sequence, so it may reflect a read error. This chain links TRBV11-3 with TRBJ1-1, with a possible D match to TRBD1 (5 bases). The CDR3 contains 15 residues. CDR1 and CDR2 (germline): SGHNT, YENEEA. This CDR3 reads CASSKGSDPWTEASF. The CDR3 nucleotides read TGTGCCAGCAGCAAGGGGTCCGACCCTTGGACTGAAGCTTCCTTT.

This clonotype has a handful of counts. A much larger clone differs by one base, so this may be a read error. The CDR3 bases are TGTACCAGCAGCCAAGATCGCCGGACAGCTTTCTTT. It codes for CTSSQDRRTAFF. The V call is TRBV14, the J call TRBJ1-1, with no clear D. Germline V CDR1 and CDR2: SGHDN, FVKESK. The CDR3 totals 12 residues.

This clonotype has at least ten counts. The V and J genes are TRBV29-1 and TRBJ2-4; 10 bases line up with TRBD2. J gave up 8 bases and V 4 bases, and 5 bases lay outside the gene matches. The CDR3 totals 13 residues. Germline CDR1 is SQVTM and CDR2 is ANQGSEA. The CDR3 DNA reads as TGCAGCGTTGTTAGCGGGAGGATTGACATTCAGTACTTC. Protein: CSVVSGRIDIQYF.

The chain recombines TRBV6-5 with TRBJ2-2; D tentatively fits TRBD1 or TRBD2 (5 bases each). From germline, CDR1 is MNHEY and CDR2 SVGAGI. The CDR3 is 16 amino acids. V gave up 2 bases and J gave up 3 bases, with 13 bases separating them. The CDR3 sequence: CASSYKGTSDTGELFF. CDR3 nucleotide sequence: TGTGCCAGCAGTTACAAAGGGACCTCGGACACCGGGGAGCTGTTTTTT.

The V call is TRBV12-3 or TRBV12-4, the J call TRBJ2-1, with 14 bases matching TRBD2. After removal of 7 bases from V and 7 bases from J, the junction contained 9 bases not matched to a gene. The CDR3 contains 16 residues. The CDR3 sequence: CASTQTSGGACNEQFF. The CDR3 DNA is TGTGCCAGCACCCAGACTAGCGGGGGGGCTTGTAATGAGCAGTTCTTC.

For this clonotype: A much larger clone sits a single nucleotide away, making a read error possible. The chain links TRBV6-6 to TRBJ1-1; D gene ambiguous. CDR1 and CDR2 from the germline V gene are MNHNY and SVGAGI (reference sequence). This CDR3 has 11 amino acids. The CDR3 loop is CAGSVNTEAFF. The DNA for the CDR3 is TGTGCCGGCAGTGTTAACACTGAAGCTTTCTTT.

With respect to this clonotype: This may stem from a read error, because a much larger clone lies one nucleotide away. The V and J genes are TRBV12-3 or TRBV12-4 and TRBJ1-6; D possibly corresponds to TRBD1 (6 bases). CDR3 length equals 15 residues. The CDR3 reads CASSSTRGANSPFHF. In DNA, the CDR3 is TGTGCCAGCAGTTCGACCCGGGGGGCGAATTCACCCTTCCACTTT.

This clonotype was observed at least ten times. This may be a read error, as it is one base from a much larger clone. The chain uses TRBV6-6 and TRBJ2-2; 7 bases line up with TRBD2. CDR1 and CDR2 from the germline V gene are MNHNY and SVGAGI (reference sequence). The CDR3 extends over 16 amino acids. The CDR3, as DNA: TGTGCCAGCAGTTACGACCTAGCGGAAAACACCGGGGACCTGTTTTTT. Protein product: CASSYDLAENTGDLFF.

This clonotype showed up just a few times. V and J are TRBV14 and TRBJ2-1; 7 bases map to TRBD2. Looked up from germline, CDR1 is SGHDN and CDR2 is FVKESK. The V and J ends lost 6 bases and 8 bases, in that order; junction bases with no gene match: 7. This CDR3 is built from 13 residues. The CDR3 DNA sequence: TGTGCCAGCAGAAATGGACTAGTGGATGAGCAGTTCTTC. Encoded protein: CASRNGLVDEQFF.

In regard to this clonotype: This may stem from a read error, because a much larger clone lies one nucleotide away. The chain is built from TRBV6-6 and TRBJ2-3; TRBD2 aligns across 10 bases. Germline CDR1 and CDR2: MNHNY and SVGAGI (reference sequence). The CDR3 loop spans 14 amino acids. The CDR3 DNA reads TGTACCAGCAGCACTAGCGGGATCACAGATACGCAGTATTTT. Translated, it gives CTSSTSGITDTQYF.

With regard to this clonotype: One junction end does not reproduce the germline sequence, and a read error may be involved. This chain joins TRBV6-5 and TRBJ2-7; D possibly corresponds to TRBD1 (6 bases). The CDR3 is 16 amino acids. Germline assignment: CDR1 MNHEY and CDR2 SVGAGI. In DNA form, the CDR3 reads TGTGCCAGCAGTTACTCAGGGACATGGGGCTCCTACGAGCAGTATTTC. Its translation is CASSYSGTWGSYEQYF.

This clonotype occurred many times. This rearrangement joins TRBV29-1 to TRBJ2-1; 7 bases fit TRBD1. With 7 bases clipped from V and 2 bases from J, the junction kept 8 bases outside the gene matches. This CDR3 has 14 residues. CDR1 SQVTM and CDR2 ANQGSEA come from the germline V gene. The CDR3 region is CSALTGSTYNEQFF. CDR3 nucleotides: TGCAGCGCCCTGACAGGGTCTACCTACAATGAGCAGTTCTTC.

Notes on this clonotype: The germline gene is not matched at one end of the junction; a read error may be the cause. This rearrangement joins TRBV12-3 or TRBV12-4 to TRBJ2-7, with no clear D. CDR3 size: 13 residues. CDR3 sequence (DNA): TGTGCCAGTAGTTTTTCCGGTATGGACGAGCAGTACTTC. This sequence encodes CASSFSGMDEQYF.

This clonotype occurred many times. The CDR3: CASSFDSGVGETQYF. The CDR3 nucleotides read TGTGCCAGCAGCTTCGACTCAGGGGTAGGCGAGACCCAGTACTTC. V is TRBV11-1 and J is TRBJ2-5, with D possibly matching TRBD1 (6 bases). Per germline, CDR1 SGHAT and CDR2 FQDESV (reference sequence). The CDR3 is 15 amino acids. Deletions cut 3 bases from V and 5 bases from J, with 16 bases between.

To note about this clonotype: In this CDR3 the conserved last residue, phenylalanine or tryptophan, is missing, so a read error is likely. The J gene is TRBJ1-2, the V gene TRBV4-1; TRBD1 is a possible D gene (5 bases). Germline CDR1 MGHRA, CDR2 YSYEKL. The CDR3 has 15 residues. The CDR3 reads CANSRQRTGPLGYTL. The CDR3 DNA reads as TGCGCCAACAGCCGACAGAGGACGGGGCCTCTTGGCTACACCCTC.

The rearrangement links TRBV14 to TRBJ2-5; D remains unclear. CDR1 and CDR2 from the germline V gene are SGHDN and FVKESK. Trimming shortened V by 8 bases and J by 2 bases, and 9 bases separated the two germline ends. The length of the CDR3 is 12 residues. The CDR3 loop is CASLAGQETQYF. DNA for the CDR3: TGTGCCAGCCTCGCAGGTCAAGAGACCCAGTACTTC. The whole variable domain, filled in from reference TRBV14 and TRBJ2-5, reads EAGVTQFPSHSVIEKGQTVTLRCDPISGHDNLYWYRRVMGKEIKFLLHFVKESKQDESGMPNNRFLAERTGGTYSTLKVQPAELEDSGVYFCASLAGQETQYFGPGTRLLVL.

With regard to this clonotype: One end of the junction is discordant with germline, which a read error may explain. The chain carries TRBV4-3 and TRBJ2-7; TRBD2 aligns across 10 bases. Germline values: CDR1 LGHNA, CDR2 YSLEER. This CDR3 has 14 amino acids. Here the CDR3 reads CASTHLAGAYEEYF. In DNA form, the CDR3 reads TGCGCCAGCACCCACCTAGCGGGGGCCTACGAGGAGTACTTC.